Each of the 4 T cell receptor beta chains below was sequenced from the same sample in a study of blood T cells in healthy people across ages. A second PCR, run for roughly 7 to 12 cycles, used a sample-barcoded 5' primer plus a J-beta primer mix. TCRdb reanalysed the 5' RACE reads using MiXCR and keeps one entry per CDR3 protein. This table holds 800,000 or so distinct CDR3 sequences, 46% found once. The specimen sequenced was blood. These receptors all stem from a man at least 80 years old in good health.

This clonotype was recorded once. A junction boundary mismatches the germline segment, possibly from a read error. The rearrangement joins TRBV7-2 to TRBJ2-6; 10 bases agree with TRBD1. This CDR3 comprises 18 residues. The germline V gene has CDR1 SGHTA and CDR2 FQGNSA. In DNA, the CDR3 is TGTGCCAGCAGCATAGTTAGGACAGGGGGTCCTGGGGCCAACGTCCCGACTTTT. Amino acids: CASSIVRTGGPGANVPTF.

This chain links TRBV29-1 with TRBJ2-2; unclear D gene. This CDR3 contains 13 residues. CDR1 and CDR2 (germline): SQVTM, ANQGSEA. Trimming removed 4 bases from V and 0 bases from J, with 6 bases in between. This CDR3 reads CSVGPANTGELFF. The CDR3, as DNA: TGCAGCGTTGGACCCGCGAACACCGGGGAGCTGTTTTTT.

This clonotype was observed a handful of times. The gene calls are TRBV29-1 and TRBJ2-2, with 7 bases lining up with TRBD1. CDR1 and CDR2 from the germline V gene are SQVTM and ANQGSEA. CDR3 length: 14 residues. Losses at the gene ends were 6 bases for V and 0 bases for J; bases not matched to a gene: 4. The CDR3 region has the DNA TGCAGCGTGGAGGACAGGCCGAACACCGGGGAGCTGTTTTTT. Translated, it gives CSVEDRPNTGELFF.

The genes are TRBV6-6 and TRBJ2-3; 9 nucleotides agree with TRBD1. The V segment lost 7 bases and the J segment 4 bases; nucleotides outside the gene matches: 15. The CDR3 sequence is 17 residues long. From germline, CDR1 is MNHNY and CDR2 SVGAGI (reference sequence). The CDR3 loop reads CASTPFDRDREADTQYF. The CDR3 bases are TGTGCCAGCACACCGTTCGACCGGGACAGGGAGGCAGATACGCAGTATTTT.